The source of this T cell receptor (beta chain) is a study of Ad26.COV2.S vaccination and SARS-CoV-2 variants. Trimming cost V 6 bases and J 0 bases, with 13 bases left between them. This CDR3 comprises 15 residues. Germline lookup yields CDR1 MNHEY and CDR2 SVGEGT. Produced via immunoSEQ multiplex PCR; TCRdb's table is partial and in-frame only. The sample holds fewer than 900,000 clones, around 89% seen once. Treatment defined: roughly 19 received Ad26.COV2.S at low or high dose, single or two shots; 5 received placebo; per-sample allocation not given. Samples were taken on day 63 after the first vaccine or placebo injection.

The sample was peripheral blood, taken in a trial of Ad26.COV2.S vaccine versus placebo. V usage is TRBV6-2 or TRBV6-3 and J usage is TRBJ2-3; D is possibly TRBD2 (5 bases). The receptor's source is a person aged 18-60 years who received the Ad26.COV2.S COVID-19 vaccine or a placebo. CDR3: CASSPGGLSTDTQYF. The CDR3 region has the DNA TGTGCCAGCAGCCCCGGCGGACTCAGCACAGATACGCAGTATTTT.